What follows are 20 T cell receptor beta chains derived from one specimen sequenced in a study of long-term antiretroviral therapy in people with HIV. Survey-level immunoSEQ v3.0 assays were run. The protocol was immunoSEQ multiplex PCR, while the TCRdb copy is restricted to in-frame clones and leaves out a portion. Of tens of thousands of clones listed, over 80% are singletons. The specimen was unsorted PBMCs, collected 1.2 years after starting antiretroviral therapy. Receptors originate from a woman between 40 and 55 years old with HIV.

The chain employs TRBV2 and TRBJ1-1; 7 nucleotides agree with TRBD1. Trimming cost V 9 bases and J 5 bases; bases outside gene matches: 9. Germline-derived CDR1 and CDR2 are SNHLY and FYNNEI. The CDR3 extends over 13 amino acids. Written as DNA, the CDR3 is TGTGCCAGAGCTTCAAACAGGGGAACTGAAGCTTTCTTT. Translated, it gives CARASNRGTEAFF.

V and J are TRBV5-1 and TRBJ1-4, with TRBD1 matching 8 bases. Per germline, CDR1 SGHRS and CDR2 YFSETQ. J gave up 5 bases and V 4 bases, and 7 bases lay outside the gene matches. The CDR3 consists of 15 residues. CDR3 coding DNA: TGCGCCAGCAGCAGCTGGACAGGGCCCAATGAAAAACTGTTTTTT. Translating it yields CASSSWTGPNEKLFF.

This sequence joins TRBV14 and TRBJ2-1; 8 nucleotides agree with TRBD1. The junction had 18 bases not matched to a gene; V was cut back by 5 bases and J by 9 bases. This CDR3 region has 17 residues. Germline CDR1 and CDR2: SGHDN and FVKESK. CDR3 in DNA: TGTGCCAGCAGCGAAGCCCTGACAGGGGCCGCCCACCGTGAGCAGTTCTTC. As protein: CASSEALTGAAHREQFF.

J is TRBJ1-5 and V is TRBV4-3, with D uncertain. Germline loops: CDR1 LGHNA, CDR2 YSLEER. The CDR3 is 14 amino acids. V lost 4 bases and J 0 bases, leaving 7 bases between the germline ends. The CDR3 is CASSPGNSNQPQHF. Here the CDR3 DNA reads TGCGCCAGCAGCCCGGGAAATAGCAATCAGCCCCAGCATTTT.

DNA for the CDR3: TGTGCCAGCAGCCCCACTTCGTGGGACAGAGCCTACGAGCAGTACTTC. Translation gives CASSPTSWDRAYEQYF. The rearrangement joins TRBV6-6 to TRBJ2-7, with 7 bases lining up with TRBD1. V trimming: 6 bases; J trimming: 2 bases; junction bases outside the gene matches: 13. Germline CDR1 MNHNY, CDR2 SVGAGI (reference sequence). This CDR3 has 16 amino acids.

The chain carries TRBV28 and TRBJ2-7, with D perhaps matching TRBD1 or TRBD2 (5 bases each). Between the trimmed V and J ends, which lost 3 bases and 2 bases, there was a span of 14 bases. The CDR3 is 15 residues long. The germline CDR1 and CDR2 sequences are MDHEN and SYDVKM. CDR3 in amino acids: CASSFRGVGAYEQYF. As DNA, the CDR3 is TGTGCCAGCAGTTTTCGAGGGGTGGGGGCCTACGAGCAGTACTTC.

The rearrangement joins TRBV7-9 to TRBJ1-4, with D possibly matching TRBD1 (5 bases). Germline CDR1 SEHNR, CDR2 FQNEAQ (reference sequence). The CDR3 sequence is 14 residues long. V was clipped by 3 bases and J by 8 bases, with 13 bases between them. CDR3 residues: CASSFPGGVEKLFF. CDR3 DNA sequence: TGTGCCAGCAGCTTCCCGGGGGGGGTCGAAAAACTGTTTTTT.

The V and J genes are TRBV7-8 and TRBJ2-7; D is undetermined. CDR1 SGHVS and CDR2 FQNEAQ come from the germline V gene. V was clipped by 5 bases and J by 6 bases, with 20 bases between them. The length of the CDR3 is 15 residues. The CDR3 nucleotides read TGTGCCAGCAGCCCACCCCCGGAACTCAACTTCGAGCAGTACTTC. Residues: CASSPPPELNFEQYF.

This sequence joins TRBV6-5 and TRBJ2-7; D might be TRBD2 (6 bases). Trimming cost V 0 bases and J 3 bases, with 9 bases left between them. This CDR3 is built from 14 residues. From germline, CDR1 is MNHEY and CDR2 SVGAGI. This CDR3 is CASSYSGLSYEQYF. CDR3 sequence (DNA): TGTGCCAGCAGTTACTCGGGACTCAGCTACGAGCAGTACTTC.

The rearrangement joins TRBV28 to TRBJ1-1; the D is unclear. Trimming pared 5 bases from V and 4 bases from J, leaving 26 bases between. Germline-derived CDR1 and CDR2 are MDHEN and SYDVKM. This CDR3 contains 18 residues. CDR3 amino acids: CASSAPPTPDRMGTEAFF. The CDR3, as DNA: TGTGCCAGCAGTGCGCCCCCCACGCCGGACCGGATGGGCACTGAAGCTTTCTTT.

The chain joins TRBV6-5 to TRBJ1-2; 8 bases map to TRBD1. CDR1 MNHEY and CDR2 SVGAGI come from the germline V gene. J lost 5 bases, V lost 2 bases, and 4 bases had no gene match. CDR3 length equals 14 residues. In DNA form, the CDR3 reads TGTGCCAGCAGTTACAGCACAGGGGGTTATGGCTACACCTTC. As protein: CASSYSTGGYGYTF.

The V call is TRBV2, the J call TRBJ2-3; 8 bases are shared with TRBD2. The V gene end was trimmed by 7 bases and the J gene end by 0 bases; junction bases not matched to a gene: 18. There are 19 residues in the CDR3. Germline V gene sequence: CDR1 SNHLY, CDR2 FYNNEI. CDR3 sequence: CASKGVVAGRASSTDTQYF. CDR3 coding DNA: TGTGCCAGCAAAGGCGTAGTAGCGGGACGAGCGTCTAGCACAGATACGCAGTATTTT. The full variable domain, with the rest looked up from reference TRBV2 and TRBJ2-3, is EPEVTQTPSHQVTQMGQEVILRCVPISNHLYFYWYRQILGQKVEFLVSFYNNEISEKSEIFDDQFSVERPDGSNFTLKIRSTKLEDSAMYFCASKGVVAGRASSTDTQYFGPGTRLTVL.

The CDR3 is CASSRLGLGATEAFF. DNA for the CDR3: TGTGCCAGCAGTCGGCTCGGGTTGGGTGCCACTGAAGCTTTCTTT. The gene calls are TRBV2 and TRBJ1-1; no clear D gene. Germline-derived CDR1 and CDR2 are SNHLY and FYNNEI. CDR3 length: 15 amino acids. Trimming removed 5 bases at V and 4 bases at J, with 17 bases between.

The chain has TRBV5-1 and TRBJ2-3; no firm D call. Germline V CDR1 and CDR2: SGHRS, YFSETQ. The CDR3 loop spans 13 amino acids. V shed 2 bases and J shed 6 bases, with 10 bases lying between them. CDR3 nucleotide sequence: TGCGCCAGCAGCTTTGCAGCTACGGATACGCAGTATTTT. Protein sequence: CASSFAATDTQYF.

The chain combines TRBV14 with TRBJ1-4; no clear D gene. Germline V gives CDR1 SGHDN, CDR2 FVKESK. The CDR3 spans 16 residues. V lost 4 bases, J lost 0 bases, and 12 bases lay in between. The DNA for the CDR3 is TGTGCCAGCAGCCGCACCAGCTTTGCAACTAATGAAAAACTGTTTTTT. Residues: CASSRTSFATNEKLFF.

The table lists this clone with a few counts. The CDR3 DNA reads TGTGCCAGCAGTAGGCCCTTAGGGGACACCGGGGAGCTGTTTTTT. It codes for CASSRPLGDTGELFF. The genes are TRBV7-9 and TRBJ2-2; D possibly corresponds to TRBD1 (5 bases). V was trimmed by 6 bases and J by 3 bases, leaving 14 bases between them. The CDR3 contains 15 residues. CDR1 and CDR2 from the germline V gene are SEHNR and FQNEAQ (reference sequence).

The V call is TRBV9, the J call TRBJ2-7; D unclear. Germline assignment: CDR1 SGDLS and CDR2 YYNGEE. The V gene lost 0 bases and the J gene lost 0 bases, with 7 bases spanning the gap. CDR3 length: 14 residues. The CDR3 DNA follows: TGTGCCAGCAGCGTAGGTCAGAGCTCCTACGAGCAGTACTTC. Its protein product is CASSVGQSSYEQYF.

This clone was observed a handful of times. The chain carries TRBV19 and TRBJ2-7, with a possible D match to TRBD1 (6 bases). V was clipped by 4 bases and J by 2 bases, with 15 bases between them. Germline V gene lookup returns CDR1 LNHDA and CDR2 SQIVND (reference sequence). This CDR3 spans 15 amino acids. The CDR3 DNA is TGTGCCAGTAGTAACCCAGGGGCGGTAACCTACGAGCAGTACTTC. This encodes CASSNPGAVTYEQYF. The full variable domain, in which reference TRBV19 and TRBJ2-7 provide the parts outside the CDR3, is DGGITQSPKYLFRKEGQNVTLSCEQNLNHDAMYWYRQDPGQGLRLIYYSQIVNDFQKGDIAEGYSVSREKKESFPLTVTSAQKNPTAFYLCASSNPGAVTYEQYFGPGTRLTVT.

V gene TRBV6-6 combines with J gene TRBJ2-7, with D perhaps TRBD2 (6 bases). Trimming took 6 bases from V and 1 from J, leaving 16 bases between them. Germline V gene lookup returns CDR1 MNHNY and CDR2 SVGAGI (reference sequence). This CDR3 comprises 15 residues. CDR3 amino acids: CASSPREQGSYEQYF. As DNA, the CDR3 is TGTGCCAGCAGCCCCCGGGAGCAGGGTTCCTACGAGCAGTACTTC.

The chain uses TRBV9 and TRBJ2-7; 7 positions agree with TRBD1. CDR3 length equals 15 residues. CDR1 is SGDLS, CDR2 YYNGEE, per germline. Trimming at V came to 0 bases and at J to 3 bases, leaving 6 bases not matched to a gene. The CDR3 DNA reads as TGTGCCAGCAGCGTAGCCGGGGACAGCCTCTACGAGCAGTACTTC. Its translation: CASSVAGDSLYEQYF.